This is a list of T cell receptor beta chains from one sample in a study of cytomegalovirus exposure and HLA in healthy donors. Profiled with immunoSEQ multiplex PCR; TCRdb holds only in-frame clones, not every one. The repertoire has tens of thousands of clones, 75% to 80% of them found once; the top ten carry about 4%. The sample was PBMCs. These receptors all come from a woman between 35 and 50 years old in good health and CMV-seronegative. Both conserved end residues are trimmed from each CDR3. The order of the fields is D gene, V gene, CDR3 protein. The D gene is left open where the match is weak.

>.|TRBV7-2
ASSKTGNTEAF
>.|TRBV5-1
ASSPGGYGYT
>TRBD2|TRBV5-4
ASSTGLAGAGDEQF
>.|TRBV7-2
ASRPGGGGHEQY
>.|TRBV27
ASSLRGLYGYT
>.|TRBV2
ASSEARGGTDTQY
>TRBD1|TRBV28
ASRAGQGSEKLF
>.|TRBV30
AWSLEEYTQY
>.|TRBV7-2
ASSLDSQQF
>TRBD2|TRBV7-3
ASSLSSGVSDTQY
>TRBD2|TRBV18
ASSRAGGTYEQY
>TRBD1|TRBV30
AWRETGSYNQPQH
>.|TRBV6-5
AIRDNKVKEQY
>TRBD1|TRBV30
AWSGTGEAF
>.|TRBV7-3
ASSCTIYSRLQSQPQH
>TRBD2|TRBV11-3
ASSLRDYTDTQY
>.|TRBV10-3
AISGDNYGYP
>.|TRBV27
ASSPTGSRYEQY
>.|TRBV14
ASSQEVRGSEQY
>TRBD1|TRBV5-6
ASSSHYPDRGELDTQY
>.|TRBV6-1
ASSEAGAGDYGYT
>TRBD2|TRBV11-2
ASSSGTSGATDTQY
>.|TRBV7-9
ASSLWGPGELF
>.|TRBV7-9
SSSGDSYEQY
>TRBD1|TRBV4-1
ASSQAGTGFTGELF
>.|TRBV30
AWSVSMTLTNEQF
>TRBD1|TRBV10-1
ASSEEGQGTNSPLH
>TRBD1|TRBV10-1
ASSGGTGENNSPLH
>.|TRBV5-1
ASSLTTEYNEQF
>.|TRBV4-3
ASSHQGIEGELF
>TRBD2|TRBV4-1
ASSQGGGSYEQY
>.|TRBV6-1
ASSLLGGALRGYT
>.|TRBV4-3
ASSQGGYTEAF
>TRBD2|TRBV19
ASTPRGLAGGVPLKANVLT
>TRBD1|TRBV5-6
ASTRQDRDFYTIY
>TRBD2|TRBV30
AWSGGSGGAGTQY
>.|TRBV28
ASSRTGPPNQPQH
>.|TRBV5-4
ASTRRDTHNSPLH
>TRBD1|TRBV4-2
ASSQDRQGQYNSPLH
>.|TRBV5-1
ASRIGGYLRETQY
>TRBD1|TRBV4-3
ASSQGDRDQETQY
>TRBD2|TRBV4-3
ASSQDYSGDRGGY
>TRBD1|TRBV13
ASSSPDRTYTEAF
>.|TRBV29-1
SVADYGWTQY
>.|TRBV5-4
ASSYPGLRSTNTEAF
>TRBD2|TRBV5-1
ASSLWTRATYEQY
>TRBD2|TRBV14
ASSLTAGGSYEQY
>TRBD1|TRBV5-6
ASSLHRGPSYEQY
>.|TRBV6-1
ASSEQRNSNQPQH
>TRBD1|TRBV4-1
ASSQTRDRGPANEKLF
>.|TRBV19
ASRGSNQPQH
>TRBD1|TRBV30
AWRSDRDAEAF
>.|TRBV7-2
ASSLTAGRRQPQH
>TRBD2|TRBV27
ASGSLAGGTDTQY
>.|TRBV30
AGSRERRPGTEAF
>TRBD1|TRBV11-2
ASSHRTGGPYEQY
>TRBD2|TRBV27
ASKNLTSGVSGETQY
>.|TRBV6-1
ASSEHSNQPQH
>TRBD1|TRBV19
ALPPRVRDRGPGGYT
>TRBD2|TRBV4-2
ASSQDWTSGGTDTQY